Described below is a single T cell receptor beta chain sequence and its context. Its antigen is not known. Lactation, pregnancy, other autoimmune disease or uncontrolled infection led to exclusion of patients. This sample is part of a study of T cells in Graves' hyperthyroidism and ophthalmopathy. Findings and limits, study-wide: Among clonotypes expanded in thyroid above 0.001, most were also found in blood. Through a model of 13 V-J features, ophthalmopathy was separated from stable hyperthyroidism.

It was RNA transcripts that yielded the amplified TCR beta CDR3 regions. The HTBI primer set drove a first-round RT-PCR of the TCR CDR3. TCRdb reprocessed the multiplex PCR reads via MiXCR and lists one record per CDR3 protein. This table has about 380,000 distinct CDR3 sequences, roughly 15% appearing once. With 6 bases clipped from V and 6 bases from J, the junction kept 6 bases outside the gene matches. CDR1 is ENHRY, CDR2 SYGVKD, per germline. This CDR3 spans 13 amino acids. The receptor was isolated from a woman younger than 45 with Graves' ophthalmopathy. Material for sequencing was blood. The rearrangement links TRBV10-3 to TRBJ2-3; the match to TRBD1 covers 7 bases. The CDR3: CAIRVDRVDTQYF. The CDR3, as DNA: TGTGCCATCAGAGTTGACAGGGTCGATACGCAGTATTTT.